The clone carrying this T cell receptor (beta chain) was picked up a small number of times. The length of the CDR3 is 14 residues. The V gene's germline CDR1 is KGHSH and CDR2 LQKENI. The V end lost 2 bases, the J end lost 1 base, and 6 bases lay between the germline ends. The TCR beta CDR3 regions underwent amplification using RNA transcripts as the source. The HTBI set primed first-round TCR CDR3 RT-PCR. Via MiXCR, TCRdb re-called the multiplex PCR reads, giving one row per CDR3 protein. The sample includes 550,000 to 800,000 distinct CDR3 sequences, 16% seen only once; the top ten take around 7.7%. This record belongs to a study of T cells in Graves' hyperthyroidism and ophthalmopathy. Study at large: Peripheral blood was taken when the disease was first diagnosed, before any treatment began.

Sequencing was performed on blood. The rearrangement links TRBV18 to TRBJ1-5; D is possibly TRBD1 (5 bases). This TCR came from a man younger than 35 with Graves' hyperthyroidism. The DNA of the CDR3 is TGTGCCAGCTCACCATGGACAAGCAATCAGCCCCAGCATTTT. Amino acids: CASSPWTSNQPQHF.